This T cell receptor beta chain originates from a study of control samples from healthy donors and cancer patients. The CDR3 is made up of 18 amino acids. The germline V and J ends were trimmed by 4 bases and 1 base, with 20 bases remaining between them. Germline values: CDR1 LGHDT, CDR2 YNNKEL (reference sequence). The assay was immunoSEQ multiplex PCR, and TCRdb's table has in-frame clones only and misses some. The sample gives just over 150,000 clones, roughly 92% of which show up once; around 2.2% is in the top ten. The sample comprised blood. This clonotype was obtained from a man in his fifties in good health. This sequence joins TRBV3-1 (or the pseudogene TRBV3-2) and TRBJ1-5; a weak D match, TRBD1 (6 bases). The CDR3 DNA reads as TGTGCCAGCAGCCGAGGTAGGGGGGGGGTTACGAGCAATCAGCCCCAGCATTTT. Protein sequence: CASSRGRGGVTSNQPQHF.